The 21 T cell receptor beta chains given below trace back to one sample, sequenced in a study of a mutant IDH1 vaccine in newly diagnosed glioma. Some clones are missing from TCRdb's copy, which holds only in-frame ones; the method was immunoSEQ multiplex PCR. In the table there are 50,000 to 70,000 clones, roughly 77% of which are singletons. This sample's time point: week 23, last vaccination. Every vaccine dose comprised 300 ug of mutant IDH1 20-mer peptide plus topical imiquimod. Antigen specificity for these receptors is unknown. The input for sequencing was PBMCs, taken from a glioma patient whose treatment included an IDH1 peptide vaccine. The receptors shown here come from a woman aged 35 to 49 with glioma. Some clones in this sample may be carry-over from other donors' samples.

The chain employs TRBV2 and TRBJ1-2; 7 bases are shared with TRBD1. CDR3 length: 15 amino acids. Germline V CDR1 and CDR2: SNHLY, FYNNEI. Trimming at V came to 0 bases and at J to 4 bases, leaving 5 bases not matched to a gene. The CDR3 region has the DNA TGTGCCAGCAGTGAAGCGGGGACAGCGGCCTATGGCTACACCTTC. Protein: CASSEAGTAAYGYTF.

The V and J genes are TRBV2 and TRBJ1-2, with 7 nucleotides matching TRBD1. The germline CDR1 and CDR2 sequences are SNHLY and FYNNEI. The CDR3 is 12 residues long. V lost 6 bases and J lost 2; bases outside the gene matches: 0. The CDR3 bases are TGTGCCAGCAGGGGACAGAACTATGGCTACACCTTC. Its protein is CASRGQNYGYTF.

This sequence joins TRBV6-1 and TRBJ1-1; 10 bases map to TRBD1. Trimming at V came to 8 bases and at J to 3 bases, leaving 9 bases not matched to a gene. In germline, CDR1 is MNHNS, CDR2 SASEGT. The CDR3 runs to 15 residues. DNA of the CDR3: TGTGCCAGCCGGCGCGTGGGGACAGGGGACACTGAAGCTTTCTTT. This translates into CASRRVGTGDTEAFF.

The chain recombines TRBV15 with TRBJ2-7; 7 positions match TRBD1. This CDR3 has 14 amino acids. J lost 4 bases, V lost 0 bases, and 3 bases had no gene match. The germline V gene has CDR1 LNHNV and CDR2 YYDKDF (reference sequence). This CDR3 is CATSRDRGFYEQYF. DNA of the CDR3: TGTGCCACCAGCAGAGACAGGGGGTTTTACGAGCAGTACTTC.

This chain joins TRBV4-3 and TRBJ1-1, with a possible D match to TRBD1 (5 bases). CDR1 LGHNA and CDR2 YSLEER come from the germline V gene. The CDR3 length is 13 residues. Trimming took 3 bases from V and 11 from J, leaving 16 bases between them. CDR3 bases: TGCGCCAGCAGCCACCCCCGGGGGGAGGAGGCTTTCTTT. Translation gives CASSHPRGEEAFF.

CDR3 nucleotides: TGCGCCAGCAGCCAAGTTCTCGGGGGCGGCGAAGCTTTCTTT. Encoded protein: CASSQVLGGGEAFF. The chain joins TRBV4-3 to TRBJ1-1; D might be TRBD1 (6 bases). CDR1 is LGHNA, CDR2 YSLEER, per germline. The CDR3 is made up of 14 amino acids. The V end lost 1 base, the J end lost 8 bases, and 14 bases lay between the germline ends.

This clone was picked up a small number of times. The chain uses TRBV25-1 and TRBJ1-1; D not resolved. The germline V gene encodes CDR1 MGHDK and CDR2 SYGVNS. The CDR3 is 12 residues long. Trimming took off 5 bases at V and 1 base at J, with 5 bases between the two ends. The CDR3 loop reads CASSFRNTEAFF. The CDR3 coding sequence is TGTGCCAGCAGTTTCCGGAACACTGAAGCTTTCTTT.

The J gene is TRBJ2-3, the V gene TRBV29-1, with a possible D match to TRBD1 (6 bases). This CDR3 contains 12 residues. V dropped 3 bases and J dropped 3 bases, with 7 bases sitting between them. In germline, CDR1 is SQVTM, CDR2 ANQGSEA. CDR3 bases: TGCAGCGTTGATCAGGGGACAGATACGCAGTATTTT. It codes for CSVDQGTDTQYF.

This chain connects TRBV6-6 to TRBJ1-1, with D uncertain. V gave up 8 bases and J gave up 8 bases, with 9 bases separating them. Germline V lookup: CDR1 MNHNY, CDR2 SVGAGI (reference sequence). The CDR3 totals 10 residues. CDR3 sequence reads: CASLAAEAFF. CDR3 DNA sequence: TGTGCCAGCCTGGCAGCGGAAGCTTTCTTT.

V usage is TRBV2 and J usage is TRBJ2-7; D perhaps matches TRBD1 (6 bases). Trimming removed 1 base from V and 2 bases from J, with 9 bases in between. The germline V gene has CDR1 SNHLY and CDR2 FYNNEI. The CDR3 runs 14 residues. As DNA, the CDR3 is TGTGCCAGCAGTGAAGGATCAGGGGCCTACGAGCAGTACTTC. Its translation: CASSEGSGAYEQYF.

The chain links TRBV18 to TRBJ1-6; D unclear. Germline CDR1 is KGHSH and CDR2 is LQKENI. Trimming left V 3 bases short and J 0 bases short, with 9 bases between. The CDR3 consists of 16 residues. This CDR3 reads CASSPVSSSYNSPLHF. Here the CDR3 DNA reads TGTGCCAGCTCACCCGTCTCTTCCTCCTATAATTCACCCCTCCACTTT.

The chain uses TRBV19 and TRBJ1-2; D unclear. V shed 5 bases and J shed 3 bases, with 10 bases lying between them. CDR1 is LNHDA and CDR2 is SQIVND in the germline V gene (reference sequence). The CDR3 sequence is 13 residues long. The CDR3 spells CASSGLGHYGYTF. Here the CDR3 DNA reads TGTGCCAGTAGTGGGCTGGGTCACTATGGCTACACCTTC.

This chain links TRBV7-9 with TRBJ2-1, with 8 bases that match TRBD1. CDR3 length: 15 amino acids. Trimming took 7 bases from V and 3 from J; bases not matched to a gene: 8. Germline V gives CDR1 SEHNR, CDR2 FQNEAQ (reference sequence). The CDR3 region is CASTTGGLYYNEQFF. The DNA of the CDR3 is TGTGCCAGCACAACAGGGGGACTTTACTACAATGAGCAGTTCTTC.

The V gene is TRBV6-6, the J gene TRBJ2-7; 11 bases align to TRBD1. CDR1 is MNHNY, CDR2 SVGAGI, per germline (reference sequence). V was pared by 5 bases and J by 6 bases, with 12 bases of the junction left unmatched. This CDR3 is built from 16 residues. The CDR3 loop is CASSAKRGQGGPEQYF. In nucleotides, the CDR3 is TGTGCCAGCAGTGCAAAAAGGGGACAGGGGGGGCCCGAGCAGTACTTC.

This clone came up a few times. The V call is TRBV30, the J call TRBJ1-1, with no clear D. Trimming took off 7 bases at V and 0 bases at J, with 12 bases between the two ends. The CDR3 length is 13 residues. From germline, CDR1 is GTSNPN and CDR2 SVGIG (reference sequence). The CDR3 here is CASDRDMNTEAFF. DNA for the CDR3: TGTGCCTCGGACCGGGATATGAACACTGAAGCTTTCTTT.

This clone was seen a single time. The chain has TRBV7-2 and TRBJ1-2; D ambiguous. Germline V gene sequence: CDR1 SGHTA, CDR2 FQGNSA. Trimming removed 4 bases from V and 7 bases from J, with 13 bases in between. This CDR3 has 13 residues. CDR3 sequence reads: CASSSVPGGGYTF. CDR3 in DNA: TGTGCCAGCAGCTCGGTCCCCGGAGGTGGCTACACCTTC.

The J gene is TRBJ2-1, the V gene TRBV5-1; 11 bases are a match to TRBD2. The V and J ends lost 0 bases and 10 bases, in that order; junction bases with no gene match: 6. The CDR3 covers 15 residues. The germline V gene has CDR1 SGHRS and CDR2 YFSETQ. The CDR3 loop is CASSLGPGTSGEQFF. The CDR3, as DNA: TGCGCCAGCAGCTTGGGCCCCGGGACTAGCGGCGAGCAGTTCTTC.

The J gene is TRBJ2-1, the V gene TRBV7-8; 11 positions agree with TRBD2. CDR1 and CDR2 from the germline V gene are SGHVS and FQNEAQ. CDR3 length equals 15 residues. V was clipped by 5 bases and J by 7 bases; unmatched bases: 7. CDR3 nucleotide sequence: TGTGCCAGCAGCCCCCTAGCGGGGGGTCAGAATGAGCAGTTCTTC. Translating gives CASSPLAGGQNEQFF.

The chain is built from TRBV27 and TRBJ1-4, with a possible D match to TRBD1 (5 bases). Between the trimmed V and J ends, which lost 7 bases and 3 bases, there was a span of 15 bases. This CDR3 has 15 residues. Germline V gene data show CDR1 as MNHEY and CDR2 as SMNVEV (reference sequence). The CDR3 sequence: CASTQFRGANEKLFF. The CDR3 nucleotides read TGTGCCAGCACCCAATTTAGGGGAGCTAATGAAAAACTGTTTTTT.

V is TRBV30 and J is TRBJ1-3; D not resolved. CDR1 GTSNPN and CDR2 SVGIG come from the germline V gene (reference sequence). There are 14 residues in the CDR3. V lost 4 bases and J 4 bases, leaving 14 bases between the germline ends. DNA of the CDR3: TGTGCCTGGAACCCACGGGGTGGCGGAAACACCATATATTTT. Its protein is CAWNPRGGGNTIYF.

The genes are TRBV15 and TRBJ2-3, with 9 bases matching TRBD2. With 10 bases clipped from V and 5 bases from J, the junction kept 4 bases outside the gene matches. The CDR3 extends over 12 amino acids. CDR1 and CDR2 (germline): LNHNV, YYDKDF (reference sequence). CDR3 sequence: CAIGLAIDTQYF. The CDR3 region has the DNA TGTGCCATCGGACTAGCGATAGATACGCAGTATTTT.